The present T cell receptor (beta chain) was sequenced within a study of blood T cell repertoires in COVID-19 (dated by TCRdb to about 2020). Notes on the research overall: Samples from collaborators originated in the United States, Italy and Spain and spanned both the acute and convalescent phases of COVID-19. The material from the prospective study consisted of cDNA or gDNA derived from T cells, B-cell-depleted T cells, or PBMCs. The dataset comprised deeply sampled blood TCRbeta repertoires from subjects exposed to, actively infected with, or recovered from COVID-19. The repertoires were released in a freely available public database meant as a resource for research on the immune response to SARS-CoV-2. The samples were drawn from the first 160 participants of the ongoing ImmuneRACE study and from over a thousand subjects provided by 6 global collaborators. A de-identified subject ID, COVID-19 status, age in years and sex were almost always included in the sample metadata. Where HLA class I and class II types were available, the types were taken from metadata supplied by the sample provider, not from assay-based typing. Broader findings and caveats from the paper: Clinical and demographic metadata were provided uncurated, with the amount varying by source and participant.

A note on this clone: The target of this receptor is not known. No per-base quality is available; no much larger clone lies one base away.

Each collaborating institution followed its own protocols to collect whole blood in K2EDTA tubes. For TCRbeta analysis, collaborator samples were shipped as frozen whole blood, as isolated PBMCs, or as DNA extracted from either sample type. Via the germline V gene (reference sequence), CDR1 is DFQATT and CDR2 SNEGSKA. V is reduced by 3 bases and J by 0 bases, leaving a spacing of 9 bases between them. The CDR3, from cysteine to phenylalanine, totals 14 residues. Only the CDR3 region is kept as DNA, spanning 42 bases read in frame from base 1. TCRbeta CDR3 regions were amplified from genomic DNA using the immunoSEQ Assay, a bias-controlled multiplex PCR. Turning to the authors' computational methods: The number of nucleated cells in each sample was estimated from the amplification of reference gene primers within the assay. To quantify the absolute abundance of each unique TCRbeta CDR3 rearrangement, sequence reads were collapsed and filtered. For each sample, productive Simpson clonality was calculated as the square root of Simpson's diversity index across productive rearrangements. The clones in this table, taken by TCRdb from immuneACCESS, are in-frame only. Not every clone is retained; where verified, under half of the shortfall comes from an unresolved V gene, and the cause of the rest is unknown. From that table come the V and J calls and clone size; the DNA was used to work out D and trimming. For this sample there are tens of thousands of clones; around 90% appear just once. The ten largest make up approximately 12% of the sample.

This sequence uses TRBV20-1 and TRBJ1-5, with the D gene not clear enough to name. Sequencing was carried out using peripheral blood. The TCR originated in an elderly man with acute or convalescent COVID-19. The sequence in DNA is TGCAGTGCTAGTACTCCTTATAGCAATCAGCCCCAGCATTTT. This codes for CSASTPYSNQPQHF.